Listed here are 5 T cell receptor beta chains from one sample, sequenced in a study of CD4+ T cells in melanoma. Data came from immunoSEQ multiplex PCR; TCRdb stores just in-frame clones and leaves some out. The sample yields 20,000 to 25,000 clones, roughly 87% seen once. Sequenced input: cells from a culture (not recorded whether cultured in vitro). These receptors were taken from a human donor with melanoma.

This clone was seen more than once but under ten times. The chain is built from TRBV27 and TRBJ1-4; D possibly corresponds to TRBD1 (5 bases). The germline V gene has CDR1 MNHEY and CDR2 SMNVEV (reference sequence). The V gene lost 4 bases and the J gene lost 3 bases, with 9 bases spanning the gap. The CDR3 sequence is 14 residues long. The CDR3 DNA sequence: TGTGCCAGCAGTTGGAGGGGATCTAATGAAAAACTGTTTTTT. Protein: CASSWRGSNEKLFF. Drawing the rest from reference TRBV27 and TRBJ1-4, the complete variable domain is EAQVTQNPRYLITVTGKKLTVTCSQNMNHEYMSWYRQDPGLGLRQIYYSMNVEVTDKGDVPEGYKVSRKEKRNFPLILESPSPNQTSLYFCASSWRGSNEKLFFGSGTQLSVL.

The CDR3 coding sequence is TGTGCCAGCAGCTCAAACTGGGGGAACGGTTCACCCCTCCACTTT. It codes for CASSSNWGNGSPLHF. The gene calls are TRBV7-2 and TRBJ1-6, with a possible D match to TRBD1 (5 bases). Trimming cost V 4 bases and J 9 bases, with 16 bases left between them. Germline-derived CDR1 and CDR2 are SGHTA and FQGNSA. The CDR3 loop spans 15 amino acids. Filled out from reference TRBV7-2 and TRBJ1-6, the complete variable domain reads GAGVSQSPSNKVTEKGKDVELRCDPISGHTALYWYRQSLGQGLEFLIYFQGNSAPDKSGLPSDRFSAERTGGSVSTLTIQRTQQEDSAVYLCASSSNWGNGSPLHFGNGTRLTVT.

V is TRBV19 and J is TRBJ2-3, with a possible D match to TRBD2 (6 bases). Between the trimmed V and J ends, which lost 6 bases and 4 bases, there was a span of 17 bases. Germline CDR1 reads LNHDA; CDR2 reads SQIVND (reference sequence). CDR3 size: 15 residues. The CDR3 loop is CASSRDSHNPDTQYF. In nucleotides, the CDR3 is TGTGCCAGTAGCCGGGACTCTCACAACCCAGATACGCAGTATTTT.

The rearrangement links TRBV5-6 to TRBJ1-5; D might be TRBD1 (5 bases). Germline V lookup: CDR1 SGHDT, CDR2 YYEEEE. The CDR3 spans 16 residues. V was shortened by 1 base and J by 0 bases, with 11 bases between the two germline ends. This CDR3 reads CASSLQGKVSNQPQHF. The CDR3 nucleotides are TGTGCCAGCAGCTTGCAGGGTAAAGTTAGCAATCAGCCCCAGCATTTT. Variable domain in full (rest from reference TRBV5-6 and TRBJ1-5): DAGVTQSPTHLIKTRGQQVTLRCSPKSGHDTVSWYQQALGQGPQFIFQYYEEEERQRGNFPDRFSGHQFPNYSSELNVNALLLGDSALYLCASSLQGKVSNQPQHFGDGTRLSIL.

This chain connects TRBV30 to TRBJ2-7; 12 positions agree with TRBD1. Germline loops: CDR1 GTSNPN, CDR2 SVGIG (reference sequence). This CDR3 contains 17 residues. CDR3 sequence reads: CALTRDRGHSRYYEQYF. In DNA, the CDR3 is TGTGCATTGACGAGGGACAGGGGGCACTCGCGGTACTACGAGCAGTACTTC.